This T cell receptor (beta chain) emerged from a study of Graves' ophthalmopathy and Graves' hyperthyroidism. Researchers took RNA transcripts and amplified TCR beta CDR3 regions from them. A first-round RT-PCR used HTBI primers, followed by a second-round multiplex PCR. From the multiplex PCR reads, TCRdb called clonotypes with MiXCR, one entry per CDR3 protein. The sample lists roughly 400,000 distinct CDR3 sequences, roughly 15% occurring once. CDR3 size: 17 residues. The germline V gene encodes CDR1 SGHVS and CDR2 FQNEAQ. The germline V and J ends were trimmed by 0 bases and 4 bases, with 18 bases remaining between them. The authors isolated PBMCs from approximately 10 ml of fresh peripheral blood.

The chain employs TRBV7-8 and TRBJ1-1; a weak D match, TRBD1 (5 bases). The source is a young woman with stable Graves' hyperthyroidism. Sequenced sample: peripheral blood. CDR3 nucleotides: TGTGCCAGCAGCTTAGCCGGTCATGGGGGGTTGGGCACTGAAGCTTTCTTT. It is translated as CASSLAGHGGLGTEAFF.